These T cell receptor beta chains were read from a single sample in a study of blood T cell repertoires in COVID-19. Only in-frame clones appear in the TCRdb table, and some are missing; sequencing was by immunoSEQ multiplex PCR. The table has 240,000 or so clones, roughly 80% seen once. The sample comprised peripheral blood. The origin of the receptors is a woman aged 80 or older with acute or convalescent COVID-19. The CDR3 runs from the conserved cysteine through the conserved F or W. Fields, in order: J gene, CDR3 length, D gene, V gene, clone size, CDR3 protein, CDR3 DNA. D genes are given only for firm matches. Not all rows give a size; the values are once, few, many and, for expanded clones, a class.

TRBJ2-3	14	.	TRBV19	.	CASSIGGATDTQYF	TGTGCCAGTAGTATTGGGGGGGCCACAGATACGCAGTATTTT
TRBJ2-7	14	TRBD1	TRBV28	.	CASSLGQATYEQYF	TGTGCCAGCAGTTTAGGACAGGCAACCTACGAGCAGTACTTC
TRBJ1-4	17	TRBD1	TRBV15	.	CATSRHRDRGPGEKLFF	TGTGCCACCAGCAGACACCGGGACAGGGGGCCGGGGGAAAAACTGTTTTTT
TRBJ2-1	16	.	TRBV11-2	.	CASSLVGRGVIGEQFF	TGTGCCAGCAGCTTAGTGGGGAGGGGGGTTATTGGTGAGCAGTTCTTC
TRBJ1-5	15	.	TRBV9	few	CASSVGPGNNQPQHF	TGTGCCAGCAGCGTAGGTCCAGGGAACAATCAGCCCCAGCATTTT
TRBJ2-1	16	.	TRBV6-4	.	CASSDSTTGAYNEQFF	TGTGCCAGCAGTGACTCGACGACAGGAGCTTACAATGAGCAGTTCTTC
TRBJ2-5	15	TRBD1	TRBV9	.	CASSAAGTGGETQYF	TGTGCCAGCAGCGCAGCCGGGACAGGAGGGGAGACCCAGTACTTC
TRBJ2-3	12	TRBD2	TRBV6-5	.	CASSPSGDTQYF	TGTGCCAGCAGTCCTAGCGGGGATACGCAGTATTTT
TRBJ2-1	14	TRBD2	TRBV5-1	.	CASSLAGGTSEQFF	TGCGCCAGCAGCTTAGCGGGGGGGACCTCTGAGCAGTTCTTC
TRBJ2-2	15	.	TRBV5-1	few	CASSSPPGDTGELFF	TGCGCCAGCAGCTCACCCCCAGGGGACACCGGGGAGCTGTTTTTT
TRBJ2-3	15	TRBD1	TRBV5-1	.	CASSFGTGLTDTQYF	TGCGCCAGCAGTTTTGGGACAGGGCTCACAGATACGCAGTATTTT
TRBJ2-1	14	.	TRBV13	.	CASSLTGRINEQFF	TGTGCCAGCAGCTTAACGGGGAGGATCAATGAGCAGTTCTTC
TRBJ2-3	17	TRBD1	TRBV27	.	CASSPKPGQVSTDTQYF	TGTGCCAGCAGTCCAAAGCCAGGACAGGTTTCAACAGATACGCAGTATTTT
TRBJ1-2	14	.	TRBV19	few	CASSIRSVNYGYTF	TGTGCCAGTAGTATCCGGAGTGTCAACTATGGCTACACCTTC
TRBJ1-3	14	TRBD1	TRBV5-1	once	CASSPTGDGNTIYF	TGCGCCAGCAGCCCTACAGGGGACGGAAACACCATATATTTT
TRBJ1-3	17	TRBD1	TRBV18	.	CASSPPGQGAFGNTIYF	TGTGCCAGCTCACCCCCCGGGCAGGGGGCGTTCGGAAACACCATATATTTT
TRBJ2-2	16	TRBD1	TRBV5-4	.	CASSVSQGANTGELFF	TGTGCCAGCAGCGTATCACAGGGGGCGAACACCGGGGAGCTGTTTTTT
TRBJ2-3	18	.	TRBV19	.	CASTATVHREDGTDTQYF	TGTGCCAGTACTGCGACAGTACACAGGGAAGATGGCACAGATACGCAGTATTTT
TRBJ1-3	16	.	TRBV5-4	.	CASSLERGSRGNTIYF	TGTGCCAGCAGCTTGGAGCGGGGTTCGAGGGGAAACACCATATATTTT
TRBJ2-6	13	.	TRBV7-8	.	CASQRSGANVLTF	TGTGCCAGTCAACGGTCTGGGGCCAACGTCCTGACTTTC
TRBJ2-3	12	.	TRBV7-9	.	CASSFQGDTQYF	TGTGCCAGCAGCTTTCAGGGGGATACGCAGTATTTT
TRBJ1-4	16	TRBD1	TRBV4-2	.	CASSQGTGDYNEKLFF	TGTGCCAGCAGCCAAGGAACAGGGGATTATAATGAAAAACTGTTTTTT
TRBJ2-2	15	.	TRBV4-1	few	CASSQDLTRNGELFF	TGCGCCAGCAGCCAAGATTTAACGCGGAACGGGGAGCTGTTTTTT
TRBJ2-7	13	TRBD1	TRBV28	.	CASRDRGRYEQYF	TGTGCCAGCAGAGACAGGGGGCGCTACGAGCAGTACTTC
TRBJ2-7	15	.	TRBV28	.	CASSGAGGKSYEQYF	TGTGCCAGCAGTGGCGCCGGAGGGAAGTCCTACGAGCAGTACTTC
TRBJ2-7	14	TRBD1	TRBV5-1	.	CASSPQDRTYEQYF	TGCGCCAGCAGCCCCCAGGACAGGACCTACGAGCAGTACTTC
TRBJ1-6	17	.	TRBV2	.	CASSTDGDNSYNSPLHF	TGTGCCAGCAGTACTGACGGGGATAACTCCTATAATTCACCCCTCCACTTT
TRBJ1-1	14	.	TRBV6-5	.	CASSYRDRYTEAFF	TGTGCCAGCAGTTACCGAGACAGATACACTGAAGCTTTCTTT
TRBJ1-3	20	TRBD1	TRBV18	.	CASSPRGTGGSSVSGNTIYF	TGTGCCAGCTCACCTAGAGGGACAGGGGGATCTTCTGTCTCTGGAAACACCATATATTTT
TRBJ2-3	15	TRBD2	TRBV5-6	.	CASSLSGGATDTQYF	TGTGCCAGCAGCTTAAGCGGGGGGGCAACAGATACGCAGTATTTT
TRBJ1-2	14	.	TRBV9	.	CASSPLGAHYGYTF	TGTGCCAGCAGCCCCCTCGGAGCACACTATGGCTACACCTTC
TRBJ2-5	16	TRBD1	TRBV4-2	.	CASSRRDRENQETQYF	TGTGCCAGCAGCCGCCGGGACAGGGAGAACCAAGAGACCCAGTACTTC
TRBJ2-3	13	.	TRBV6-5	.	CASSYSRQDTQYF	TGTGCCAGCAGTTACTCGCGGCAGGATACGCAGTATTTT
TRBJ1-3	15	.	TRBV19	.	CASSISPGPGNTIYF	TGTGCCAGTAGTATATCGCCAGGGCCTGGAAACACCATATATTTT
TRBJ2-1	15	.	TRBV5-1	.	CASSVDGQGWNEQFF	TGCGCCAGCAGCGTGGACGGACAAGGATGGAATGAGCAGTTCTTC
TRBJ1-2	14	.	TRBV19	.	CASSIAPTAGGYTF	TGTGCCAGTAGTATTGCCCCGACAGCGGGTGGCTACACCTTC
TRBJ2-1	15	.	TRBV10-3	.	CAISDQGSSYNEQFF	TGTGCCATCAGTGATCAGGGCAGCTCCTACAATGAGCAGTTCTTC
TRBJ2-1	14	.	TRBV5-1	few	CASSLVLSDPEQFF	TGCGCCAGCAGCTTGGTATTATCAGATCCTGAGCAGTTCTTC
TRBJ1-4	14	TRBD1	TRBV15	.	CATSTTGSNEKLFF	TGTGCCACCAGCACGACAGGGTCTAATGAAAAACTGTTTTTT
TRBJ2-5	14	.	TRBV3-1/TRBV3-2	.	CASSPGYREETQYF	TGTGCCAGCAGCCCGGGGTACAGGGAAGAGACCCAGTACTTC
TRBJ2-2	14	.	TRBV19	.	CASKAPGRTGELFF	TGTGCCAGTAAGGCTCCTGGGCGCACCGGGGAGCTGTTTTTT
TRBJ1-3	12	.	TRBV29-1	.	CSVRSSGNTIYF	TGCAGCGTTCGGTCCTCTGGAAACACCATATATTTT
TRBJ1-5	18	.	TRBV4-1	few	CASSQGIGSVAFNQPQHF	TGCGCCAGCAGCCAGGGGATAGGGAGTGTAGCCTTCAATCAGCCCCAGCATTTT
TRBJ1-6	15	.	TRBV5-1	.	CASSLAGKVNSPLHF	TGCGCCAGCAGCTTAGCAGGGAAGGTAAATTCACCCCTCCACTTT
TRBJ1-1	14	.	TRBV12-5	.	CASGDTHRNTEAFF	TGTGCTAGTGGTGACACACACAGGAACACTGAAGCTTTCTTT
TRBJ1-1	15	.	TRBV9	.	CASSVVPGGNTEAFF	TGTGCCAGCAGCGTAGTCCCCGGGGGGAACACTGAAGCTTTCTTT
TRBJ1-2	13	.	TRBV3-1/TRBV3-2	.	CASSQGQGMRYTF	TGTGCCAGCAGCCAAGGGCAGGGGATGCGCTACACCTTC
TRBJ1-2	13	.	TRBV27	.	CASSSEMTYGYTF	TGTGCCAGCAGTTCGGAGATGACTTATGGCTACACCTTC
TRBJ2-3	16	TRBD2	TRBV27	.	CASSRRLAGPPGTQYF	TGTGCCAGCAGTCGCCGACTAGCGGGCCCGCCGGGTACGCAGTATTTT
TRBJ2-5	13	.	TRBV5-1	.	CASSLPGQETQYF	TGCGCCAGCAGCTTGCCAGGGCAAGAGACCCAGTACTTC
TRBJ2-3	13	.	TRBV11-3	.	CASSLGPTDTQYF	TGTGCCAGCAGCTTGGGCCCCACAGATACGCAGTATTTT
TRBJ1-6	14	TRBD1	TRBV30	.	CAWSGTGHNSPLHF	TGTGCCTGGAGCGGGACAGGTCATAATTCACCCCTCCACTTT
TRBJ1-4	14	TRBD1	TRBV5-5	.	CASRSGTGVEKLFF	TGTGCCAGCAGATCCGGGACAGGGGTAGAAAAACTGTTTTTT
TRBJ1-2	13	.	TRBV5-1	.	CASSLDQGQGYTF	TGCGCCAGCAGCTTGGATCAGGGGCAAGGCTACACCTTC